A selection of T cell receptor beta chains follows, all from one sample in a study of blood T cell repertoires in COVID-19. Here immunoSEQ multiplex PCR was the method, and the copy in TCRdb shows in-frame clones only, minus some. The sample has 200,000 to 250,000 clones, almost 90% seen once. Specimen: peripheral blood. Receptors originate from a young man with active or convalescent COVID-19. CDR3s include the opening cysteine and the closing phenylalanine or tryptophan. A D gene is named only where the DNA matches it firmly. Rows may omit the clone size; those that give it use once, few, many or a size class.

TRBV11-2	NA	NA	TRBJ2-2	CASSLVTDTGELFF	TGTGCCAGCAGCTTAGTCACAGACACCGGGGAGCTGTTTTTT
TRBV3-1/TRBV3-2	NA	NA	TRBJ2-7	CASSQETGGEQYF	TGTGCCAGCAGCCAAGAGACAGGCGGGGAGCAGTACTTC
TRBV18	NA	NA	TRBJ2-5	CASSPPAGSWGTQYF	TGTGCCAGCTCACCACCGGCCGGGAGCTGGGGGACCCAGTACTTC
TRBV5-1	TRBD1	NA	TRBJ2-4	CASSLGTGALAKNIQYF	TGCGCCAGCAGCTTAGGGACAGGGGCCCTCGCCAAAAACATTCAGTACTTC
TRBV7-2	TRBD2	once	TRBJ2-7	CASSLTGLAVYEQYF	TGTGCCAGCAGCTTGACTGGACTAGCAGTCTACGAGCAGTACTTC
TRBV5-1	TRBD1	NA	TRBJ2-7	CASRKGQFSGDEQYF	TGCGCCAGCCGTAAGGGACAGTTTAGTGGTGACGAGCAGTACTTC
TRBV5-1	NA	NA	TRBJ2-5	CASSLAVSEETQYF	TGCGCCAGCAGCTTGGCCGTATCTGAAGAGACCCAGTACTTC
TRBV5-4	TRBD1	NA	TRBJ2-7	CASSTRGQGVRYEQYF	TGTGCCAGCAGCACAAGGGGACAGGGAGTAAGATACGAGCAGTACTTC
TRBV10-3	NA	NA	TRBJ1-2	CAISADTKGYTF	TGTGCCATCAGCGCGGACACGAAGGGCTACACCTTC
TRBV7-9	NA	NA	TRBJ2-4	CASSGGQLLAKNIQYF	TGTGCCAGCAGCGGCGGACAGCTTCTAGCCAAAAACATTCAGTACTTC
TRBV15	TRBD2	NA	TRBJ2-5	CATSSSSGRLETQYF	TGTGCCACCAGCAGCTCCAGCGGGAGGTTGGAGACCCAGTACTTC
TRBV25-1	TRBD1	NA	TRBJ1-4	CASSVDTGGDEKLFF	TGTGCCAGCAGCGTCGATACAGGGGGCGATGAAAAACTGTTTTTT
TRBV27	NA	NA	TRBJ2-1	CASSPPGGRNEQFF	TGTGCCAGCAGCCCCCCCGGGGGGCGCAATGAGCAGTTCTTC
TRBV11-2	NA	NA	TRBJ2-4	CASSLAAGLAKNIQYF	TGTGCCAGCAGCTTAGCGGCAGGTCTGGCCAAAAACATTCAGTACTTC
TRBV19	TRBD1	NA	TRBJ2-7	CASSRGQGKKYEQYF	TGTGCCAGTAGTCGAGGACAGGGGAAAAAGTACGAGCAGTACTTC
TRBV5-5	TRBD2	NA	TRBJ2-5	CASSPNTVAGETQYF	TGTGCCAGCAGCCCAAATACTGTAGCGGGAGAGACCCAGTACTTC
TRBV28	TRBD1	NA	TRBJ1-5	CASSQTTGRQPQHF	TGTGCCAGCAGTCAAACGACAGGGCGACAGCCCCAGCATTTT
TRBV7-8	TRBD2	NA	TRBJ2-1	CASSKTSGRALSYNEQFF	TGTGCCAGCAGCAAGACTAGCGGGAGGGCCCTCTCCTACAATGAGCAGTTCTTC
TRBV5-1	NA	NA	TRBJ2-6	CASSSTGTGANVLTF	TGCGCCAGCAGCTCTACAGGGACGGGGGCCAACGTCCTGACTTTC
TRBV27	TRBD1	NA	TRBJ1-4	CASSLYGTGGNEKLFF	TGTGCCAGCAGTTTATATGGGACAGGGGGTAATGAAAAACTGTTTTTT
TRBV6-5	NA	NA	TRBJ2-7	CASSYSRGSFSHEQYF	TGTGCCAGCAGTTACTCGAGAGGGTCATTTTCCCACGAGCAGTACTTC
TRBV20-1	NA	NA	TRBJ1-2	CSASSPGTSYGYTF	TGCAGTGCTAGTTCACCCGGGACTTCCTATGGCTACACCTTC
TRBV5-4	TRBD2	NA	TRBJ2-2	CASSLGLAGGSGELFF	TGTGCCAGCAGCTTGGGACTAGCGGGAGGGTCCGGGGAGCTGTTTTTT
TRBV7-3	NA	NA	TRBJ1-1	CASSYGGTEAFF	TGTGCCAGCAGCTACGGAGGCACTGAAGCTTTCTTT
TRBV10-1	TRBD1	NA	TRBJ2-7	CASSESDRGDEQYF	TGCGCCAGCAGTGAGTCCGACAGGGGCGACGAGCAGTACTTC
TRBV4-1	NA	NA	TRBJ1-4	CASSQEVESGWGEKLFF	TGCGCCAGCAGCCAAGAAGTCGAGTCGGGGTGGGGTGAAAAACTGTTTTTT
TRBV24-1	NA	NA	TRBJ1-1	CATSDLRGTAFF	TGTGCCACCAGTGATTTACGGGGTACAGCTTTCTTT
TRBV7-8	TRBD2	NA	TRBJ2-5	CASSLAGTSGRETQYF	TGTGCCAGCAGCTTAGCGGGGACTAGCGGGAGGGAGACCCAGTACTTC
TRBV6-5	NA	NA	TRBJ2-6	CASVESGANVLTF	TGTGCCAGCGTGGAGTCTGGGGCCAACGTCCTGACTTTC
TRBV6-1	TRBD1	NA	TRBJ2-3	CASSEDRTGVTDTQYF	TGTGCCAGCAGTGAAGATAGGACAGGCGTCACAGATACGCAGTATTTT
TRBV18	NA	once	TRBJ2-7	CASSPPTGYYEQYF	TGTGCCAGCTCACCACCGACGGGGTACTACGAGCAGTACTTC
TRBV5-6	NA	few	TRBJ1-1	CASSFGASAAFF	TGTGCCAGCAGCTTCGGAGCCTCGGCAGCTTTCTTT
TRBV5-1	NA	NA	TRBJ1-6	CASSSSSGVLNSPLHF	TGCGCCAGCAGCTCGTCGTCAGGTGTACTTAATTCACCCCTCCACTTT